Each of the 30 T cell receptor beta chains below was sequenced from the same sample in a study of human T cells and chemical hapten exposure. The time point here: patch test 1, 2 weeks after DPC sensitization. Treatment defined: therapeutic diphenylcyclopropenone sensitization with weekly scalp DPC. Each CDR3 protein gets one entry after TCRdb re-called the RACE reads with MiXCR. The top ten hold around 1.5% of the sample, which has more than 65,000 distinct CDR3 sequences, around 10% seen once. The specimen comprised whole blood, sampled in connection with sensitization to the hapten diphenylcyclopropenone (DPC). All receptors derive from a woman aged 45-59 years with alopecia areata. Some clones in this sample may be carry-over from other donors' samples.

This clonotype was seen a handful of times. CDR3 residues: CATSRQGRRYTF. The CDR3 DNA follows: TGTGCCACCAGCAGACAGGGTAGACGCTACACCTTC. The V call is TRBV15, the J call TRBJ1-2, with D perhaps TRBD1 (5 bases). The V end lost 2 bases, the J end lost 9 bases, and 10 bases lay between the germline ends. The V gene's germline CDR1 is LNHNV and CDR2 YYDKDF (reference sequence). The CDR3 runs to 12 residues.

This chain connects TRBV20-1 to TRBJ2-3; the match to TRBD1 covers 7 bases. After removal of 6 bases from V and 7 bases from J, the junction contained 7 bases not matched to a gene. CDR1 and CDR2 (germline): DFQATT, SNEGSKA (reference sequence). The CDR3 loop spans 12 amino acids. The CDR3 sequence is CSARQGKNTQYF. As DNA, the CDR3 is TGCAGTGCCAGACAGGGTAAAAATACGCAGTATTTT.

The CDR3 DNA reads TGTGCCAGCAAAGCGATCAACAATGAGCAGTTCTTC. Amino acids: CASKAINNEQFF. The chain is built from TRBV6-5 and TRBJ2-1; no definite D call. Germline V gene lookup returns CDR1 MNHEY and CDR2 SVGAGI. Deletions cut 7 bases from V and 5 bases from J, with 9 bases between. The CDR3 length is 12 residues.

The CDR3 nucleotides are TGTGCCAGCACCTTGGACGGGAATTCACCCCTCCACTTT. Residues: CASTLDGNSPLHF. The chain couples TRBV12-3 or TRBV12-4 to TRBJ1-6; D unresolved. CDR3 length equals 13 residues. Trimming cost V 7 bases and J 7 bases, with 11 bases left between them.

This clonotype has a count of ten or more. The chain uses TRBV7-9 and TRBJ1-4, with 8 bases matching TRBD1. Germline-derived CDR1 and CDR2 are SEHNR and FQNEAQ (reference sequence). Trimming took 4 bases from V and 8 from J; bases not matched to a gene: 6. CDR3 length: 14 residues. CDR3 DNA: TGTGCCAGCAGCTCTGGACAGGGAGGAGAAAAACTGTTTTTT. The encoded protein is CASSSGQGGEKLFF.

The sample holds many counts of this clonotype. The gene calls are TRBV18 and TRBJ2-7; TRBD2 might be the D (5 bases). The CDR3 is 14 residues long. CDR1 and CDR2 from the germline V gene are KGHSH and LQKENI. Trimming shortened V by 0 bases and J by 6 bases, and 12 bases separated the two germline ends. In DNA, the CDR3 is TGTGCCAGCTCACCACCGGGAGTTGGTGGCGAGCAGTACTTC. Its protein is CASSPPGVGGEQYF.

There are a few counts of this clonotype. The chain is built from TRBV30 and TRBJ2-5; D may be TRBD2 (7 bases). The V and J ends lost 5 bases and 8 bases respectively, with 9 bases between them. This CDR3 comprises 10 residues. Germline V CDR1 and CDR2: GTSNPN, SVGIG (reference sequence). The CDR3 bases are TGTGCCTGGGGGGGGGCTACCCAGTACTTC. Translating it yields CAWGGATQYF.

This clonotype turned up a few times. The chain uses TRBV6-5 and TRBJ2-7, with 13 positions matching TRBD2. Germline CDR1 is MNHEY and CDR2 is SVGAGI. The V segment lost 6 bases and the J segment 3 bases; nucleotides outside the gene matches: 5. The CDR3 has 15 amino acids. In DNA, the CDR3 is TGTGCCAGCAGCAGACTAGCGGGGGGATTCTACGAGCAGTACTTC. This sequence encodes CASSRLAGGFYEQYF.

This clonotype was observed many times. The chain is built from TRBV29-1 and TRBJ2-3; D possibly corresponds to TRBD1 (5 bases). CDR1 and CDR2 (germline): SQVTM, ANQGSEA. V was cut by 4 bases and J by 0 bases, with 11 bases left in between. The CDR3 length is 14 residues. CDR3 protein: CSVAARVSTDTQYF. CDR3 DNA: TGCAGCGTTGCCGCCAGGGTTAGCACAGATACGCAGTATTTT.

This chain connects TRBV29-1 to TRBJ2-3; D uncertain. CDR3 length equals 10 residues. Deletions cut 7 bases from V and 5 bases from J, with 7 bases between. The germline V gene has CDR1 SQVTM and CDR2 ANQGSEA. The CDR3 DNA is TGCAGCGGCTCCAAAGATACGCAGTATTTT. Amino acid sequence: CSGSKDTQYF.

Many counts were recorded for this clonotype. The chain links TRBV28 to TRBJ2-3; D is unclear. Germline V gene sequence: CDR1 MDHEN, CDR2 SYDVKM. V gave up 4 bases and J gave up 1 base, with 3 bases separating them. The CDR3 contains 12 residues. The CDR3 nucleotides read TGTGCCAGCAGTTCTCGCACAGATACGCAGTATTTT. Its protein is CASSSRTDTQYF.

This clonotype was counted a few times. The chain combines TRBV9 with TRBJ2-1; D gene ambiguous. The germline CDR1 and CDR2 sequences are SGDLS and YYNGEE. Deletions cut 3 bases from V and 4 bases from J, with 14 bases between. This CDR3 is built from 15 residues. CDR3 loop: CASSDQAGPYNEQFF. The CDR3 nucleotides are TGTGCCAGCAGCGATCAGGCAGGACCTTACAATGAGCAGTTCTTC.

The chain has TRBV7-3 and TRBJ2-3; 7 nucleotides line up with TRBD1. The germline gives CDR1 SGHTA, CDR2 FQGTGA. The CDR3 is 14 residues long. With V trimmed by 6 bases and J by 3 bases, 6 bases remained unmatched. CDR3 in DNA: TGTGCCAGCAGGCTGGGACAGCCAACAGATACGCAGTATTTT. It translates to CASRLGQPTDTQYF.

The CDR3 DNA reads TGTGCCAGCAGTTTATTCAGACAACAGGGATCACCCCTCCACTTT. Translation gives CASSLFRQQGSPLHF. The chain joins TRBV28 to TRBJ1-6, with D tentatively TRBD1 (6 bases). This CDR3 comprises 15 residues. CDR1 and CDR2 (germline): MDHEN, SYDVKM. Between the trimmed V and J ends, which lost 1 base and 10 bases, there was a span of 14 bases.

CDR3 nucleotide sequence: TGTGCCTGGATAAAACAGGGGAGCACAGATACGCAGTATTTT. It encodes CAWIKQGSTDTQYF. The rearrangement links TRBV30 to TRBJ2-3; TRBD1 matches 7 bases. The CDR3 covers 14 residues. V shed 4 bases, J shed 0 bases, and the junction held 4 bases outside the gene matches. Germline V CDR1 and CDR2: GTSNPN, SVGIG (reference sequence).

This clonotype was detected ten times or more. The chain is built from TRBV11-2 and TRBJ2-4; either TRBD1 or TRBD2 may supply D (5 bases each). This CDR3 is 13 amino acids long. Deletions cut 5 bases from V and 6 bases from J, with 11 bases between. Germline CDR1 reads SGHAT; CDR2 reads FQNNGV. The chain's CDR3 is CASSEGRGNIQYF. The CDR3 bases are TGTGCCAGCAGCGAGGGACGGGGAAACATTCAGTACTTC. Variable domain in full (rest from reference TRBV11-2 and TRBJ2-4): EAGVAQSPRYKIIEKRQSVAFWCNPISGHATLYWYQQILGQGPKLLIQFQNNGVVDDSQLPKDRFSAERLKGVDSTLKIQPAKLEDSAVYLCASSEGRGNIQYFGAGTRLSVL.

This chain links TRBV2 with TRBJ1-4, with D uncertain. The CDR3 contains 15 residues. The V end lost 6 bases, the J end lost 6 bases, and 17 bases lay between the germline ends. The germline CDR1 and CDR2 sequences are SNHLY and FYNNEI. The DNA of the CDR3 is TGTGCCAGCAGCCCCGGTGGTCGGCGGCATGAAAAACTGTTTTTT. Its translation: CASSPGGRRHEKLFF.

Many counts were recorded for this clonotype. V is TRBV20-1 and J is TRBJ1-4; D remains ambiguous. The V end lost 1 base, the J end lost 8 bases, and 11 bases lay between the germline ends. There are 13 residues in the CDR3. CDR1 and CDR2 (germline): DFQATT, SNEGSKA (reference sequence). CDR3 bases: TGCAGTGCTAGAGGGGGTCTGTGGGAAAAACTGTTTTTT. This codes for CSARGGLWEKLFF.

This clonotype was found many times. This chain uses TRBV7-9 with TRBJ2-7; no clear D. Trimming took 6 bases from V and 5 from J, leaving 14 bases between them. Germline V gene lookup returns CDR1 SEHNR and CDR2 FQNEAQ (reference sequence). This CDR3 has 13 residues. The CDR3, as DNA: TGTGCCAGCAGTCCCCCGTCGGCCCACGAGCAGTACTTC. Its translation is CASSPPSAHEQYF. Variable domain in full (rest from reference TRBV7-9 and TRBJ2-7): DTGVSQNPRHKITKRGQNVTFRCDPISEHNRLYWYRQTLGQGPEFLTYFQNEAQLEKSRLLSDRFSAERPKGSFSTLEIQRTEQGDSAMYLCASSPPSAHEQYFGPGTRLTVT.

This clonotype showed up just a few times. The rearrangement joins TRBV10-3 to TRBJ2-3, with TRBD1 matching 7 bases. Germline trimming cut 6 bases from V and 0 bases from J; bases unmatched to any gene: 6. From germline, CDR1 is ENHRY and CDR2 SYGVKD. This CDR3 spans 15 amino acids. The CDR3 coding sequence is TGTGCCATCAGAACCGGGACAGCTAGCACAGATACGCAGTATTTT. Translated, it gives CAIRTGTASTDTQYF.

This clonotype was observed a few times. The chain carries TRBV20-1 and TRBJ2-1, with 10 bases identical to TRBD2. CDR1 DFQATT and CDR2 SNEGSKA come from the germline V gene (reference sequence). The junction had 14 bases not matched to a gene; V was cut back by 6 bases and J by 9 bases. The CDR3 runs 15 residues. DNA of the CDR3: TGCAGTGCCTGGTCTCTAGCGGGAGCTGACGGTGAGCAGTTCTTC. Its protein is CSAWSLAGADGEQFF.

This clonotype was counted only a few times. The CDR3 DNA follows: TGTGCCAGCAGGCGCCTAGCGGGTCCCTCCTACGAGCAGTACTTC. It codes for CASRRLAGPSYEQYF. J is TRBJ2-7 and V is TRBV6-2 or TRBV6-3; TRBD2 agrees at 8 bases. After removal of 6 bases from V and 0 bases from J, the junction contained 7 bases not matched to a gene. There are 15 residues in the CDR3. CDR1 is MNHEY, CDR2 SVGEGT, per germline.

The chain joins TRBV12-3 or TRBV12-4 to TRBJ2-1; D might be TRBD1 (6 bases). V lost 5 bases to trimming and J lost 0 bases, with 8 bases between them. The CDR3 length is 14 residues. The DNA of the CDR3 is TGTGCCAGCAGTAGACAGGTCTCCTACAATGAGCAGTTCTTC. This gives the protein CASSRQVSYNEQFF.

This clonotype was detected a few times. V and J are TRBV7-9 and TRBJ1-6, with 10 bases matching TRBD1. The germline V gene has CDR1 SEHNR and CDR2 FQNEAQ (reference sequence). J lost 10 bases, V lost 4 bases, and 4 bases had no gene match. The CDR3 is made up of 14 amino acids. For the CDR3, the DNA is TGTGCCAGCAGCTCACGGGACAGGGGATCACCCCTCCACTTT. This sequence encodes CASSSRDRGSPLHF.

This clonotype has just a few counts. The rearrangement uses TRBV29-1 and TRBJ2-3; D possibly matches TRBD1 or TRBD2 (6 bases each). CDR1 is SQVTM and CDR2 is ANQGSEA in the germline V gene. This CDR3 spans 12 amino acids. The V end was cut by 7 bases, the J end by 6 bases, with 14 bases between. The CDR3 here is CSGRGGGDTQYF. The DNA of the CDR3 is TGCAGCGGCCGTGGAGGGGGGGATACGCAGTATTTT.

This chain links TRBV29-1 with TRBJ1-1, with D unresolved. CDR3 size: 11 residues. Trimming left V 4 bases short and J 11 bases short, with 14 bases between. Germline CDR1 reads SQVTM; CDR2 reads ANQGSEA. CDR3 region: CSVVLQGKAFF. The CDR3 DNA reads TGCAGCGTTGTCCTACAAGGGAAGGCTTTCTTT.

The V call is TRBV5-1, the J call TRBJ2-7; D remains unclear. V was pared by 1 base and J by 7 bases, with 6 bases between. The germline gives CDR1 SGHRS, CDR2 YFSETQ. This CDR3 is built from 11 residues. CDR3 DNA: TGCGCCAGCAGCTTGCATGAAGAGCAGTACTTC. Its translation is CASSLHEEQYF.

The rearrangement links TRBV12-3 or TRBV12-4 to TRBJ1-2, with a possible D match to TRBD1 (6 bases). The CDR3 extends over 13 amino acids. V was clipped by 3 bases and J by 8 bases, with 13 bases between them. DNA for the CDR3: TGTGCCAGCAGTTTTACAGGGCTCGGCGGCTACACCTTC. It codes for CASSFTGLGGYTF.

The chain recombines TRBV6-1 with TRBJ2-3; 8 bases fit TRBD1. This CDR3 is 17 amino acids long. The germline V gene encodes CDR1 MNHNS and CDR2 SASEGT. Trimming took 6 bases from V and 0 from J; bases not matched to a gene: 11. This CDR3 reads CASRSQGALSSTDTQYF. The CDR3 DNA reads as TGTGCCAGCAGGTCCCAGGGGGCGTTATCTAGCACAGATACGCAGTATTTT.

This chain joins TRBV27 and TRBJ2-3, with 7 bases aligning to TRBD1. Germline V gene sequence: CDR1 MNHEY, CDR2 SMNVEV (reference sequence). V lost 5 bases, J lost 0 bases, and 2 bases stayed unmatched. This CDR3 comprises 14 residues. The CDR3 here is CASSADRSTDTQYF. DNA of the CDR3: TGTGCCAGCAGTGCGGACAGGAGCACAGATACGCAGTATTTT.